The source of this TCR beta chain is a study of T-cell memory formation after mild COVID-19. Whole-study context: TCR clustering was largely donor specific.

About this clonotype itself: Its matching antigen is unknown.

Trimming shortened V by 5 bases and J by 2 bases, and 9 bases separated the two germline ends. Germline-derived CDR1 and CDR2 are DFQATT and SNEGSKA (reference sequence). The CDR3 totals 12 residues. The study, taken as a whole, reports: A subset of responding clones appeared in pre-infection memory, suggesting cross-reactive memory joined. CD4+ contracting clones were found mainly in CM and EM, and CD8+ ones in EMRA.

After 5'RACE with constant-segment primers, TCR alpha and TCR beta cDNA libraries carrying sample barcodes and UMIs were obtained. TCRdb itself ran the 5' RACE reads through MiXCR, one entry per CDR3 protein. The sample holds hundreds of thousands of distinct CDR3 sequences, less than 25% seen once. The source is an adult woman who had mild COVID-19 (a few samples of this study predate the infection). Cell type and time point are not known. Sequenced material: PBMCs or a T cell subset sorted from them (not recorded which). The chain combines TRBV20-1 with TRBJ2-5, with TRBD2 as a possible D gene (5 bases). The CDR3 bases are TGCAGTGCTTGGACTCAACAAGAGACCCAGTACTTC. Its translation is CSAWTQQETQYF.